Shown below are 21 T cell receptor beta chains from a single sample sequenced in a study of blood T cell repertoires in COVID-19 (dated by TCRdb to 2018 to 2020). The method was the immunoSEQ multiplex PCR assay. Sourced from immuneACCESS, this table was stored by TCRdb with only in-frame sequences that have V and J called. A share of the clones is absent; for the studies checked, an unresolved V gene accounts for under half, and the remainder has no known explanation. This sample gives more than 60,000 clones in total; 88% of them show up just once. The top ten clonotypes cover over 9% of the sample. What was sequenced was PBMCs or T cells enriched from blood (not recorded which). The source is a woman aged 35 to 49 who had recovered from COVID-19.

This clone was seen a single time. The rearrangement joins TRBV18 to TRBJ2-3; possibly TRBD2 for D (6 bases). Germline-derived CDR1 and CDR2 are KGHSH and LQKENI. The CDR3 length is 13 residues. V dropped 2 bases and J dropped 4 bases, with 7 bases sitting between them. The CDR3 loop is CASSPTGADTQYF. CDR3 coding DNA: TGTGCCAGCTCACCAACGGGGGCAGATACGCAGTATTTT.

The rearrangement joins TRBV19 to TRBJ1-5; D is perhaps TRBD1 (5 bases). V lost 0 bases, J lost 11 bases, and 17 bases lay in between. The germline V gene has CDR1 LNHDA and CDR2 SQIVND (reference sequence). The CDR3 runs to 15 residues. CDR3 nucleotide sequence: TGTGCCAGTAGTATAGATGGGGGGAAAGGGGACTCCCAGCATTTT. Residues: CASSIDGGKGDSQHF.

The J gene is TRBJ2-1, the V gene TRBV5-4; possibly TRBD2 for D (5 bases). V gave up 0 bases and J gave up 4 bases, with 17 bases separating them. There are 17 residues in the CDR3. The germline V gene encodes CDR1 SGHNT and CDR2 YYREEE (reference sequence). CDR3 in amino acids: CASSLAGWAGEYNEQFF. The CDR3 nucleotides read TGTGCCAGCAGCTTGGCCGGGTGGGCGGGTGAATACAATGAGCAGTTCTTC.

The genes are TRBV25-1 and TRBJ1-6, with TRBD1 matching over 7 bases. Per germline, CDR1 MGHDK and CDR2 SYGVNS. The CDR3 loop spans 15 amino acids. Trimming removed 7 bases from V and 7 bases from J; junction bases left unmatched: 10. The CDR3 reads CASTYSTGVNSPLHF. The CDR3 bases are TGTGCCAGCACCTACTCAACAGGGGTCAATTCACCCCTCCACTTT.

The gene calls are TRBV14 and TRBJ2-1; 7 nucleotides line up with TRBD2. Germline trimming cut 5 bases from V and 8 bases from J; bases unmatched to any gene: 12. Germline assignment: CDR1 SGHDN and CDR2 FVKESK. This CDR3 comprises 15 residues. The CDR3 DNA reads TGTGCCAGCAGCATCGGACTATTTCGGGGGGATGAGCAGTTCTTC. It codes for CASSIGLFRGDEQFF.

This rearrangement joins TRBV7-9 to TRBJ2-3; 9 bases match TRBD2. The CDR3 is 14 residues long. CDR1 is SEHNR, CDR2 FQNEAQ, per germline (reference sequence). V gave up 3 bases and J gave up 6 bases; unmatched junction bases: 4. CDR3: CASSFSGGGDTQYF. Here the CDR3 DNA reads TGTGCCAGCAGCTTTAGCGGGGGCGGGGATACGCAGTATTTT.

This clone has a handful of counts. The chain is built from TRBV14 and TRBJ2-5, with 7 bases lining up with TRBD1. The CDR3 covers 15 residues. With V trimmed by 1 base and J by 4 bases, 6 bases remained unmatched. In germline, CDR1 is SGHDN, CDR2 FVKESK. In DNA form, the CDR3 reads TGTGCCAGCAGCCAAGTTCGGGGACAGATAGAGACCCAGTACTTC. It encodes CASSQVRGQIETQYF.

The chain combines TRBV11-3 with TRBJ2-3; 7 positions agree with TRBD2. Germline V gives CDR1 SGHNT, CDR2 YENEEA. V shed 1 base and J 2 bases; nucleotides not matched to a gene: 9. The CDR3 extends over 17 amino acids. The CDR3 nucleotides are TGTGCCAGCAGCTTAGGGGCCGGACTAGTCCTCACAGATACGCAGTATTTT. Its protein product is CASSLGAGLVLTDTQYF.

The chain recombines TRBV18 with TRBJ2-3; D is possibly TRBD1 (6 bases). V lost 6 bases to trimming and J lost 4 bases, with 14 bases between them. Per germline, CDR1 KGHSH and CDR2 LQKENI. The CDR3 contains 14 residues. The CDR3 DNA reads TGTGCCAGCTCTCGGGACATCAGCCCAGATACGCAGTATTTT. Its translation: CASSRDISPDTQYF.

V gene TRBV5-1 combines with J gene TRBJ1-1; no definite D call. The CDR3 contains 15 residues. Trimming left V 1 base short and J 1 base short, with 11 bases between. Germline V gives CDR1 SGHRS, CDR2 YFSETQ. The CDR3 loop is CASSLSPRGNTEAFF. The DNA of the CDR3 is TGCGCCAGCAGCTTGTCCCCTCGAGGGAACACTGAAGCTTTCTTT.

The chain joins TRBV27 to TRBJ2-7; D is perhaps TRBD1 (5 bases). The CDR3 runs 13 residues. V lost 4 bases, J lost 3 bases, and 10 bases lay in between. The germline CDR1 and CDR2 sequences are MNHEY and SMNVEV (reference sequence). CDR3 protein: CASSSRQSYEQYF. The CDR3 bases are TGTGCCAGCAGTTCAAGACAGAGCTACGAGCAGTACTTC.

This chain connects TRBV19 to TRBJ2-1; TRBD1 matches 12 bases. V was clipped by 9 bases and J by 6 bases; unmatched bases: 3. CDR1 is LNHDA, CDR2 SQIVND, per germline (reference sequence). This CDR3 has 13 residues. CDR3 nucleotide sequence: TGTGCCAGCAGGGGACAGGGGGCCAATGAGCAGTTCTTC. Translation: CASRGQGANEQFF. Full variable domain (missing parts from reference TRBV19 and TRBJ2-1): DGGITQSPKYLFRKEGQNVTLSCEQNLNHDAMYWYRQDPGQGLRLIYYSQIVNDFQKGDIAEGYSVSREKKESFPLTVTSAQKNPTAFYLCASRGQGANEQFFGPGTRLTVL.

The chain combines TRBV5-6 with TRBJ1-1, with 8 bases aligning to TRBD1. Trimming removed 4 bases from V and 4 bases from J; junction bases left unmatched: 6. The CDR3 is 14 amino acids. CDR1 is SGHDT and CDR2 is YYEEEE in the germline V gene. The CDR3 region has the DNA TGTGCCAGCAGCCCGACAGGGGCGGGCACTGAAGCTTTCTTT. Its protein is CASSPTGAGTEAFF.

The J gene is TRBJ1-1, the V gene TRBV6-5, with D tentatively TRBD1 (5 bases). The V gene lost 4 bases and the J gene lost 11 bases, with 11 bases spanning the gap. Germline V lookup: CDR1 MNHEY, CDR2 SVGAGI. The CDR3 runs to 11 residues. The CDR3 sequence is CASSSQGTAFF. For the CDR3, the DNA is TGTGCCAGCAGTTCCCAGGGAACGGCTTTCTTT.

The table lists this clone with a few counts. The chain joins TRBV2 to TRBJ1-1; D unresolved. Germline V CDR1 and CDR2: SNHLY, FYNNEI. V shed 9 bases and J shed 1 base, with 9 bases lying between them. The CDR3 spans 12 residues. The chain's CDR3 is CASVSTNTEAFF. The CDR3, as DNA: TGTGCCAGTGTTAGTACGAACACTGAAGCTTTCTTT.

This rearrangement joins TRBV5-8 to TRBJ2-3, with 9 positions matching TRBD1. The CDR3 totals 14 residues. The V gene end was trimmed by 4 bases and the J gene end by 4 bases; junction bases not matched to a gene: 4. Germline assignment: CDR1 SGHTS and CDR2 YDEGEE. CDR3: CASSIRQGADTQYF. The CDR3 DNA sequence: TGTGCCAGCAGCATCCGACAGGGGGCAGATACGCAGTATTTT.

The chain employs TRBV9 and TRBJ2-7; tentatively, D is TRBD1 (5 bases). This CDR3 has 13 residues. Trimming left V 4 bases short and J 5 bases short, with 13 bases between. Germline CDR1 reads SGDLS; CDR2 reads YYNGEE. DNA of the CDR3: TGTGCCAGCAGCAGGGGATCTCCCAACGAGCAGTACTTC. Amino acid sequence: CASSRGSPNEQYF.

J is TRBJ1-2 and V is TRBV29-1; possible D gene TRBD1, 5 bases. The germline gives CDR1 SQVTM, CDR2 ANQGSEA. The CDR3 contains 13 residues. The V end lost 5 bases, the J end lost 7 bases, and 17 bases lay between the germline ends. In DNA, the CDR3 is TGCAGCGTTCCTGTCCAGGGCCCGGGTGGCTACACCTTC. Its protein is CSVPVQGPGGYTF.

CDR3 coding DNA: TGCGCCAGCAGTCCCGGGAGAACGAACACTGAAGCTTTCTTT. Residues: CASSPGRTNTEAFF. J is TRBJ1-1 and V is TRBV5-1, with D unclear. V was trimmed by 5 bases and J by 1 base, leaving 12 bases between them. CDR1 and CDR2 from the germline V gene are SGHRS and YFSETQ. The CDR3 runs 14 residues.

The V and J genes are TRBV5-4 and TRBJ2-1; the match to TRBD1 covers 11 bases. The CDR3 consists of 15 residues. V shed 4 bases, J shed 3 bases, and the junction held 3 bases outside the gene matches. The germline V gene encodes CDR1 SGHNT and CDR2 YYREEE (reference sequence). The CDR3 sequence: CASSLGTGGYNEQFF. The CDR3 coding sequence is TGTGCCAGCAGCCTCGGGACAGGGGGCTACAATGAGCAGTTCTTC. Drawing the rest from reference TRBV5-4 and TRBJ2-1, the complete variable domain is ETGVTQSPTHLIKTRGQQVTLRCSSQSGHNTVSWYQQALGQGPQFIFQYYREEENGRGNFPPRFSGLQFPNYSSELNVNALELDDSALYLCASSLGTGGYNEQFFGPGTRLTVL.

The V call is TRBV3-1 (or the pseudogene TRBV3-2), the J call TRBJ1-4; TRBD1 matches at 7 bases. Germline CDR1 reads LGHDT; CDR2 reads YNNKEL (reference sequence). Unmatched junction bases numbered 6, after V lost 6 bases and J lost 5 bases. This CDR3 spans 14 amino acids. As DNA, the CDR3 is TGTGCCAGCAGTCGACAGGGCGCCAATGAAAAACTGTTTTTT. Its translation: CASSRQGANEKLFF.